A selection of T cell receptor beta chains follows, all from one sample in a study of CD8 T cells in Susac syndrome. TCRdb fed the immunoSEQ multiplex PCR reads into MiXCR, producing one record per CDR3 protein. The sample contains approximately 87,000 distinct CDR3 sequences, about 95% of which appear only once. Input material: CD8+ T cells from PBMCs. The receptors were gathered from a human donor with Susac syndrome. The CDR3 runs from the conserved cysteine through the conserved F or W. The D gene is left open where the match is weak. Some rows have no size entry. The others give once, few or many, or a class for an expanded clone.

d_gene,j_gene,v_gene,abundance,CDR3aa,CDR3nt
.,TRBJ2-5,TRBV11-1,.,CASSVGHGETQYF,TGTGCCAGCAGCGTCGGACATGGAGAGACCCAGTACTTC
TRBD2,TRBJ2-3,TRBV29-1,.,CSFRRTSGTDTQYF,TGCAGCTTCCGGAGAACTAGCGGGACAGATACGCAGTATTTT
TRBD1,TRBJ1-2,TRBV9,few,CASSVGQGDGYTF,TGTGCCAGCAGCGTAGGACAGGGTGATGGCTACACCTTC
.,TRBJ1-2,TRBV5-1,.,CASRPGTANYGYTF,TGCGCCAGCAGGCCCGGGACCGCCAACTATGGCTACACCTTC
TRBD2,TRBJ2-5,TRBV4-3,.,CASSHGLAVQETQYF,TGCGCCAGCAGCCACGGACTAGCGGTTCAAGAGACCCAGTACTTC
.,TRBJ2-1,TRBV18,.,CASSPLGNEQFF,TGTGCCAGCTCACCACTGGGGAATGAGCAGTTCTTC
TRBD2,TRBJ2-1,TRBV29-1,.,CSVDSHPLAGVTNEQFF,TGCAGCGTTGACTCCCATCCCCTAGCGGGAGTTACCAATGAGCAGTTCTTC
TRBD2,TRBJ2-1,TRBV9,.,CASSARLAGDDYNEQFF,TGTGCCAGCAGCGCCCGACTAGCGGGAGATGATTACAATGAGCAGTTCTTC
.,TRBJ2-5,TRBV28,.,CASRFKGGGFQETQYF,TGTGCCAGCAGATTCAAAGGGGGGGGGTTCCAAGAGACCCAGTACTTC
TRBD1,TRBJ2-1,TRBV5-4,.,CASSPQGSSYNEQFF,TGTGCCAGCAGCCCACAGGGGAGCTCCTACAATGAGCAGTTCTTC
.,TRBJ2-5,TRBV6-5,.,CASSYGGGETQYF,TGTGCCAGCAGTTATGGGGGTGGAGAGACCCAGTACTTC